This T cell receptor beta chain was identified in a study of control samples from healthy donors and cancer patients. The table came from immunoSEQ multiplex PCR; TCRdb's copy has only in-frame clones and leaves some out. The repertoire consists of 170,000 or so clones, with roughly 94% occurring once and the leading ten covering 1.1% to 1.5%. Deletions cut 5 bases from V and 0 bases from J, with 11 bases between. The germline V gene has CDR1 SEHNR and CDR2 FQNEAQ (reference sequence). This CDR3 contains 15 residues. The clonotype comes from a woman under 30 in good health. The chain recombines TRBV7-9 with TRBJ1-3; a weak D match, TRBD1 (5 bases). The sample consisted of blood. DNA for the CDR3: TGTGCCAGCAGCCAAGGGGTCCTCTCTGGAAACACCATATATTTT. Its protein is CASSQGVLSGNTIYF. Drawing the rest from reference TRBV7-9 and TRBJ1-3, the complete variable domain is DTGVSQNPRHKITKRGQNVTFRCDPISEHNRLYWYRQTLGQGPEFLTYFQNEAQLEKSRLLSDRFSAERPKGSFSTLEIQRTEQGDSAMYLCASSQGVLSGNTIYFGEGSWLTVV.